The 8 T cell receptor beta chains below were found in one sample sequenced in a study of CD8+CD57+ T cells in acquired aplastic anemia. Investigators profiled TCR beta VDJ and CDR3 from genomic DNA template. TCRdb reprocessed the reads with MiXCR, giving one entry per CDR3 protein. This sample has about 120,000 distinct CDR3 sequences, with 50% to 70% found just once. Previously, flow cytometry had revealed CD8+CD57+ cell expansion in the patients chosen for sequencing. Sequenced input: sorted CD4+, CD8+, or CD8+CD57+ T cells (not recorded which) from PBMCs. The receptors derive from a human donor with aplastic anemia.

This clonotype appeared many times. The chain links TRBV11-2 to TRBJ2-7; D not resolved. CDR3 length equals 12 residues. CDR1 SGHAT and CDR2 FQNNGV come from the germline V gene. Trimming took 4 bases from V and 5 from J, leaving 9 bases between them. CDR3 protein: CASSSDRDEQYF. Written as DNA, the CDR3 is TGTGCCAGCAGCTCGGACCGGGACGAGCAGTACTTC.

Here the CDR3 DNA reads TGTGCCAGCAGCTCGCAACCGGGACATCTTAATTCACCCCTCCACTTT. Encoded protein: CASSSQPGHLNSPLHF. The chain is built from TRBV24-1 and TRBJ1-6; weak D call: TRBD1 (6 bases). CDR1 and CDR2 from the germline V gene are KGHDR and SFDVKD. This CDR3 has 16 residues. V was pared by 11 bases and J by 6 bases, with 22 bases between.

J is TRBJ2-5 and V is TRBV11-2, with D possibly TRBD2 on 6 matching bases. V was trimmed by 5 bases and J by 4 bases, leaving 11 bases between them. The CDR3 contains 13 residues. Germline assignment: CDR1 SGHAT and CDR2 FQNNGV. Here the CDR3 reads CASSKGLGETQYF. DNA for the CDR3: TGTGCCAGCAGCAAGGGACTTGGAGAGACCCAGTACTTC.

The rearrangement links TRBV2 to TRBJ1-5, with 9 bases fitting TRBD1. Germline loops: CDR1 SNHLY, CDR2 FYNNEI. J was trimmed by 4 bases and V by 5 bases; bases with no gene match: 12. This CDR3 is 17 amino acids long. CDR3 region: CASSFVPGQGSNQPQHF. As DNA, the CDR3 is TGTGCCAGCAGTTTTGTCCCGGGACAGGGATCGAATCAGCCCCAGCATTTT. Variable domain in full (rest from reference TRBV2 and TRBJ1-5): EPEVTQTPSHQVTQMGQEVILRCVPISNHLYFYWYRQILGQKVEFLVSFYNNEISEKSEIFDDQFSVERPDGSNFTLKIRSTKLEDSAMYFCASSFVPGQGSNQPQHFGDGTRLSIL.

This clonotype was seen a handful of times. The chain employs TRBV10-3 and TRBJ1-2; no clear D gene. The CDR3 has 13 residues. Germline V gene lookup returns CDR1 ENHRY and CDR2 SYGVKD. V was shortened by 2 bases and J by 6 bases, with 10 bases between the two germline ends. CDR3 sequence: CAISEPSRDGYTF. The CDR3, as DNA: TGTGCCATCAGTGAGCCTTCAAGGGATGGCTACACCTTC.

The rearrangement links TRBV15 to TRBJ2-3; 7 bases agree with TRBD1. CDR1 is LNHNV, CDR2 YYDKDF, per germline (reference sequence). V was pared by 1 base and J by 2 bases, with 3 bases of the junction left unmatched. This CDR3 spans 15 amino acids. The CDR3 bases are TGTGCCACCAGCAGAGGACAGGGTAACACAGATACGCAGTATTTT. Its translation is CATSRGQGNTDTQYF.

The chain carries TRBV10-3 and TRBJ2-2, with D possibly TRBD2 on 7 matching bases. Germline-derived CDR1 and CDR2 are ENHRY and SYGVKD. The CDR3 loop spans 18 amino acids. Deletions cut 3 bases from V and 0 bases from J, with 17 bases between. Here the CDR3 reads CAISDAGAEFANTGELFF. CDR3 nucleotide sequence: TGTGCCATCAGTGATGCGGGGGCCGAGTTCGCGAACACCGGGGAGCTGTTTTTT.

The rearrangement uses TRBV27 and TRBJ2-5, with D possibly being TRBD1 (5 bases). CDR3 length equals 12 residues. Between the trimmed V and J ends, which lost 5 bases and 5 bases, there was a span of 9 bases. Germline assignment: CDR1 MNHEY and CDR2 SMNVEV (reference sequence). This CDR3 is CASSARVETQYF. The CDR3 DNA reads TGTGCCAGCAGTGCCAGGGTCGAGACCCAGTACTTC.